This entry lists 25 T cell receptor beta chains sequenced from one sample in a study of blood T cell repertoires in COVID-19. Sequenced by immunoSEQ multiplex PCR; TCRdb stores in-frame clones only, minus some. The sample carries around 140,000 clones, more than 80% recorded once. Sequencing was carried out using peripheral blood. The receptors here all came from a human donor in a cohort sampled during active COVID-19.

This clone was counted a single time. This sequence joins TRBV5-1 and TRBJ1-1; TRBD1 matches at 11 bases. Germline V lookup: CDR1 SGHRS, CDR2 YFSETQ. With 3 bases clipped from V and 1 base from J, the junction kept 5 bases outside the gene matches. The CDR3 totals 16 residues. For the CDR3, the DNA is TGCGCCAGCAGCTCGGGACAGGGGGGAACGAACACTGAAGCTTTCTTT. It codes for CASSSGQGGTNTEAFF.

This clone was seen a handful of times. The V call is TRBV21-1, the J call TRBJ1-2; TRBD1, the D gene given by the table, was not confirmed from the DNA. TRBV21-1 is shown as a pseudogene. This CDR3 is 16 amino acids long. As DNA, the CDR3 is TGTGCCAGCAGCAAAAAAAGGGACAGGGAACACTATGGCTACACCTTC. Its protein product is CASSKKRDREHYGYTF.

This CDR3 reads CASSDDRGAYNEQFF. The CDR3, as DNA: TGTGCCAGCAGTGACGACAGGGGCGCCTACAATGAGCAGTTCTTC. The chain employs TRBV6-1 and TRBJ2-1; 8 nucleotides line up with TRBD1. V lost 3 bases to trimming and J lost 2 bases; unmatched junction nucleotides: 3. CDR1 is MNHNS and CDR2 is SASEGT in the germline V gene. The CDR3 length is 15 residues.

This chain uses TRBV5-4 with TRBJ2-7; 8 bases are shared with TRBD1. Looked up from germline, CDR1 is SGHNT and CDR2 is YYREEE (reference sequence). The CDR3 covers 14 residues. V lost 3 bases to trimming and J lost 6 bases; unmatched junction nucleotides: 8. Here the CDR3 reads CASSYPGTGIEQYF. The CDR3 region has the DNA TGTGCCAGCAGCTATCCCGGGACAGGAATCGAGCAGTACTTC.

The V call is TRBV9, the J call TRBJ2-7; possibly TRBD2 for D (7 bases). The CDR3 length is 15 residues. Per germline, CDR1 SGDLS and CDR2 YYNGEE. Trimming stripped 0 bases from V and 1 base from J, with 11 bases between. DNA for the CDR3: TGTGCCAGCAGCGTAGCCGCGGGGGCGTCCTACGAGCAGTACTTC. It codes for CASSVAAGASYEQYF. Based on the CDR3 plus reference TRBV9 and TRBJ2-7, the full variable domain is DSGVTQTPKHLITATGQRVTLRCSPRSGDLSVYWYQQSLDQGLQFLIQYYNGEERAKGNILERFSAQQFPDLHSELNLSSLELGDSALYFCASSVAAGASYEQYFGPGTRLTVT.

The CDR3 coding sequence is TGTGCCAGCTCACCAGTACAGGGGGGAGAGACCCAGTACTTC. Its protein is CASSPVQGGETQYF. This rearrangement joins TRBV18 to TRBJ2-5, with 8 bases that match TRBD1. With V trimmed by 2 bases and J by 4 bases, 3 bases remained unmatched. This CDR3 contains 14 residues. The V gene's germline CDR1 is KGHSH and CDR2 LQKENI.

The chain recombines TRBV7-6 with TRBJ2-1; 7 positions match TRBD2. The junction had 9 bases not matched to a gene; V was cut back by 1 base and J by 6 bases. This CDR3 comprises 16 residues. The germline V gene encodes CDR1 SGHVS and CDR2 FNYEAQ. The chain's CDR3 is CASSLVAAGRGNEQFF. The CDR3 nucleotides read TGTGCCAGCAGCTTAGTCGCGGCAGGGAGGGGCAATGAGCAGTTCTTC.

The chain is built from TRBV6-6 and TRBJ1-1; possibly TRBD1 for D (6 bases). V was pared by 6 bases and J by 1 base, with 15 bases between. The CDR3 has 15 amino acids. Germline V gene sequence: CDR1 MNHNY, CDR2 SVGAGI (reference sequence). CDR3 loop: CASRAGGAENTEAFF. CDR3 in DNA: TGTGCCAGCAGGGCCGGGGGGGCAGAGAACACTGAAGCTTTCTTT.

The chain couples TRBV5-1 to TRBJ2-7; TRBD1 aligns across 8 bases. The J segment lost 3 bases and the V segment lost 5 bases, leaving 10 bases of the junction unmatched. The CDR3 has 15 amino acids. Looked up from germline, CDR1 is SGHRS and CDR2 is YFSETQ. This chain's CDR3 is CASRRQTGDLYEQYF. The CDR3 nucleotides are TGCGCCAGCAGACGTCAGACAGGGGACCTCTACGAGCAGTACTTC.

A single count supports this clone. The rearrangement links TRBV11-2 to TRBJ2-2; TRBD2 is a possible D gene (6 bases). Between the trimmed V and J ends, which lost 4 bases and 4 bases, there was a span of 16 bases. Germline-derived CDR1 and CDR2 are SGHAT and FQNNGV. The CDR3 has 16 amino acids. The CDR3 protein is CASSYGRLVTTGELFF. For the CDR3, the DNA is TGTGCCAGCAGCTACGGTCGACTAGTAACCACCGGGGAGCTGTTTTTT.

V and J are TRBV7-2 and TRBJ1-2, with D tentatively TRBD1 (6 bases). V was pared by 2 bases and J by 0 bases, with 13 bases between. The CDR3 is made up of 16 amino acids. Germline V gene data show CDR1 as SGHTA and CDR2 as FQGNSA. In nucleotides, the CDR3 is TGTGCCAGCAGCTTAAGAGGACAGCGCGCTAACTATGGCTACACCTTC. Amino acid sequence: CASSLRGQRANYGYTF.

This chain connects TRBV5-8 to TRBJ2-7; a weak D match, TRBD1 (6 bases). The germline V and J ends were trimmed by 2 bases and 0 bases, with 12 bases remaining between them. The CDR3 runs to 15 residues. In germline, CDR1 is SGHTS, CDR2 YDEGEE. CDR3 nucleotides: TGTGCCAGCAGCTTCCAGGGGTCAAGCTCCTACGAGCAGTACTTC. This encodes CASSFQGSSSYEQYF.

This chain joins TRBV5-8 and TRBJ2-3; D might be TRBD2 (5 bases). Deletions cut 4 bases from V and 2 bases from J, with 14 bases between. Germline V gene lookup returns CDR1 SGHTS and CDR2 YDEGEE. This CDR3 is built from 15 residues. This CDR3 reads CASSQPTRITDTQYF. The CDR3 DNA reads TGTGCCAGCAGCCAACCCACTAGGATCACAGATACGCAGTATTTT.

The CDR3: CASSQDRREGRYEQYV. Written as DNA, the CDR3 is TGTGCCAGCAGCCAAGATAGGCGGGAGGGCCGCTACGAGCAGTACGTC. The chain is built from TRBV3-1 (or the pseudogene TRBV3-2) and TRBJ2-7, with TRBD2 identical over 9 bases. CDR3 length equals 16 residues. The J segment lost 3 bases and the V segment lost 0 bases, leaving 6 bases of the junction unmatched. Germline V gene lookup returns CDR1 LGHDT and CDR2 YNNKEL (reference sequence).

This chain joins TRBV9 and TRBJ1-5; a weak D match, TRBD1 (6 bases). CDR3 length: 15 residues. Trimming removed 3 bases at V and 8 bases at J, with 18 bases between. Per the germline V gene, CDR1 is SGDLS and CDR2 is YYNGEE. The CDR3: CASSATGSEGEPQHF. CDR3 nucleotides: TGTGCCAGCAGCGCAACCGGTAGTGAGGGGGAGCCCCAGCATTTT. Together with reference TRBV9 and TRBJ1-5, the CDR3 gives the full variable domain: DSGVTQTPKHLITATGQRVTLRCSPRSGDLSVYWYQQSLDQGLQFLIQYYNGEERAKGNILERFSAQQFPDLHSELNLSSLELGDSALYFCASSATGSEGEPQHFGDGTRLSIL.

In its sample, this clone was seen a few times. V is TRBV5-1 and J is TRBJ2-2; tentatively, D is TRBD2 (7 bases). Per germline, CDR1 SGHRS and CDR2 YFSETQ. This CDR3 is built from 18 residues. Trimming removed 4 bases at V and 7 bases at J, with 26 bases between. CDR3 coding DNA: TGCGCCAGCAGCAAACCCCCGGGGAGGGGACACCAGGGCGGGGAGCTGTTTTTT. It specifies CASSKPPGRGHQGGELFF.

The gene calls are TRBV2 and TRBJ2-1, with TRBD2 identical over 10 bases. The germline gives CDR1 SNHLY, CDR2 FYNNEI. There are 15 residues in the CDR3. J was trimmed by 4 bases and V by 5 bases; bases with no gene match: 5. CDR3 sequence (DNA): TGTGCCAGCAGTCCAAGCGGGAGGGTATACAATGAGCAGTTCTTC. Translating it yields CASSPSGRVYNEQFF. Together with reference TRBV2 and TRBJ2-1, the CDR3 gives the full variable domain: EPEVTQTPSHQVTQMGQEVILRCVPISNHLYFYWYRQILGQKVEFLVSFYNNEISEKSEIFDDQFSVERPDGSNFTLKIRSTKLEDSAMYFCASSPSGRVYNEQFFGPGTRLTVL.

The V gene is TRBV7-8, the J gene TRBJ2-4; D possibly corresponds to TRBD1 (5 bases). The ends were cut back, 0 bases at V and 8 bases at J, with 17 bases in the middle. The CDR3 covers 16 residues. The germline gives CDR1 SGHVS, CDR2 FQNEAQ. The CDR3 coding sequence is TGTGCCAGCAGCTTAGCGAGGCAGGGCCGTGGGGACATTCAGTACTTC. This gives the protein CASSLARQGRGDIQYF. Using reference TRBV7-8 and TRBJ2-4 for the parts outside the CDR3, the full variable domain is GAGVSQSPRYKVAKRGQDVALRCDPISGHVSLFWYQQALGQGPEFLTYFQNEAQLDKSGLPSDRFFAERPEGSVSTLKIQRTQQEDSAVYLCASSLARQGRGDIQYFGAGTRLSVL.

This clone was counted only a few times. The chain links TRBV5-4 to TRBJ2-6; D is ambiguous. V shed 2 bases and J shed 1 base, with 7 bases lying between them. In germline, CDR1 is SGHNT, CDR2 YYREEE (reference sequence). This CDR3 has 15 amino acids. The CDR3 DNA sequence: TGTGCCAGCAGCTTCCTACAGTCTGGGGCCAACGTCCTGACTTTC. It translates to CASSFLQSGANVLTF. The variable domain in full, with the rest retrieved from reference TRBV5-4 and TRBJ2-6, is ETGVTQSPTHLIKTRGQQVTLRCSSQSGHNTVSWYQQALGQGPQFIFQYYREEENGRGNFPPRFSGLQFPNYSSELNVNALELDDSALYLCASSFLQSGANVLTFGAGSRLTVL.

The rearrangement joins TRBV18 to TRBJ1-4, with D maybe TRBD1 (5 bases). The germline V gene has CDR1 KGHSH and CDR2 LQKENI. V gave up 4 bases and J gave up 4 bases, with 7 bases separating them. The CDR3 runs to 13 residues. The CDR3 region is CASSRQLNEKLFF. In DNA, the CDR3 is TGTGCCAGCTCACGACAGCTTAATGAAAAACTGTTTTTT.

The chain recombines TRBV28 with TRBJ2-7; TRBD2 matches at 15 bases. In germline, CDR1 is MDHEN, CDR2 SYDVKM. Unmatched junction bases numbered 13, after V lost 4 bases and J lost 0 bases. This CDR3 is built from 20 residues. CDR3 DNA: TGTGCCAGCAGTTCATCCCCGGGACTAGCGGGGGGCCGACTCTCCTACGAGCAGTACTTC. Translating gives CASSSSPGLAGGRLSYEQYF. The full variable domain, in which reference TRBV28 and TRBJ2-7 provide the parts outside the CDR3, is DVKVTQSSRYLVKRTGEKVFLECVQDMDHENMFWYRQDPGLGLRLIYFSYDVKMKEKGDIPEGYSVSREKKERFSLILESASTNQTSMYLCASSSSPGLAGGRLSYEQYFGPGTRLTVT.

The chain joins TRBV4-1 to TRBJ1-1, with a tentative D call TRBD1 (6 bases). The germline gives CDR1 MGHRA, CDR2 YSYEKL. The V and J ends lost 4 bases and 3 bases respectively, with 9 bases between them. CDR3 length: 13 residues. CDR3 protein: CASSRGGHTEAFF. Here the CDR3 DNA reads TGCGCCAGCAGCCGGGGGGGGCACACTGAAGCTTTCTTT.

This chain uses TRBV4-2 with TRBJ1-2; no firm D call. V was trimmed by 1 base and J by 3 bases, leaving 15 bases between them. This CDR3 is built from 16 residues. CDR1 and CDR2 from the germline V gene are LGHNA and YNFKEQ. The CDR3 loop is CASSQGGRLSDYGYTF. CDR3 in DNA: TGTGCCAGCAGCCAAGGAGGTCGGCTCAGTGACTATGGCTACACCTTC.

V usage is TRBV19 and J usage is TRBJ1-6, with 7 bases fitting TRBD1. This CDR3 comprises 14 residues. V shed 7 bases, J shed 7 bases, and the junction held 7 bases outside the gene matches. Looked up from germline, CDR1 is LNHDA and CDR2 is SQIVND (reference sequence). For the CDR3, the DNA is TGTGCCAGTACCGACAGGGTGACCAATTCACCCCTCCACTTT. Translated: CASTDRVTNSPLHF.

The chain joins TRBV20-1 to TRBJ1-1; TRBD1 aligns across 7 bases. The CDR3 covers 12 residues. After removal of 4 bases from V and 6 bases from J, the junction contained 5 bases not matched to a gene. The germline gives CDR1 DFQATT, CDR2 SNEGSKA (reference sequence). The CDR3 region has the DNA TGCAGTGCTAATGACAGGGCAGCTGAAGCTTTCTTT. Translation gives CSANDRAAEAFF.